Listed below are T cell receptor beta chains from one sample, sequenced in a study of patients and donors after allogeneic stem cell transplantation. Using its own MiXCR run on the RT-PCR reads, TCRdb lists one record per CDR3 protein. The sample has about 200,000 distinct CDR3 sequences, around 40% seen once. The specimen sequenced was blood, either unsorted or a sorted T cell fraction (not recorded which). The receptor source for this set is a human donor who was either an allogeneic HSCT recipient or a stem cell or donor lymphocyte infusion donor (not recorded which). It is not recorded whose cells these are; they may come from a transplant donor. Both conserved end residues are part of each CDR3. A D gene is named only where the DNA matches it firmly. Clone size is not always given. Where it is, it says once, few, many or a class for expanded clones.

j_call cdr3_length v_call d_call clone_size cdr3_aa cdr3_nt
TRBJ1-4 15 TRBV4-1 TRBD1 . CASSQTGQTNEKLFF TGCGCCAGCAGCCAGACGGGACAGACTAATGAAAAACTGTTTTTT
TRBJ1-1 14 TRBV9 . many CASSVAPRDPEAFF TGTGCCAGCAGCGTAGCCCCTCGAGACCCTGAAGCTTTCTTT
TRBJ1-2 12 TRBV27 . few CASSHHNYGYTF TGTGCCAGCAGCCACCATAACTATGGCTACACCTTC
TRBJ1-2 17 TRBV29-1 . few CSVEAGDVQSANYGYTF TGCAGCGTTGAAGCTGGAGACGTCCAATCAGCTAACTATGGCTACACCTTC
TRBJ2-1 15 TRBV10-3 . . CAIRYETGPGNEQFF TGTGCCATCAGATATGAAACAGGACCGGGCAATGAGCAGTTCTTC
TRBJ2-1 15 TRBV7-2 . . CASSPISRTGNEQFF TGTGCCAGCAGCCCCATTTCGAGGACGGGCAATGAGCAGTTCTTC
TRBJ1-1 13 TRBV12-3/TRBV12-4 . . CASSRTDSYEAFF TGTGCCAGCAGTCGGACGGACTCCTATGAAGCTTTCTTT
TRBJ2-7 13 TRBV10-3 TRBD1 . CAIRGTGSYEQYF TGTGCCATCAGGGGGACAGGGTCCTACGAGCAGTACTTC
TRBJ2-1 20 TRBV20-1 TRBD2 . CSARDNLGTSGGAPYNEQFF TGCAGTGCTAGAGATAACCTCGGGACTAGCGGGGGGGCCCCCTACAATGAGCAGTTCTTC
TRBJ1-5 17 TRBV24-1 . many CATSGGRAEGSNQPQHF TGTGCCACCAGTGGGGGCCGTGCGGAAGGGTCCAATCAGCCCCAGCATTTT
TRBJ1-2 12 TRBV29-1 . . CSVEQLNYGYTF TGCAGCGTTGAACAACTAAACTATGGCTACACCTTC
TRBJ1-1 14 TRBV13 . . CASSRQELNTEAFF TGTGCCAGCAGCCGACAGGAGTTGAACACTGAAGCTTTCTTT
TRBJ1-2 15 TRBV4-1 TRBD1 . CASSPQDRAAYGYTF TGCGCCAGCAGCCCTCAGGACAGGGCAGCTTATGGCTACACCTTC
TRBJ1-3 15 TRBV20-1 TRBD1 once CSASPTGGIGGTIYF TGCAGTGCTAGTCCGACAGGGGGTATCGGCGGCACCATATATTTT
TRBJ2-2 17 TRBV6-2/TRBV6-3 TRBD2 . CASSYMLAGPNTGELFF TGTGCCAGCAGTTACATGCTAGCGGGACCGAACACCGGGGAGCTGTTTTTT
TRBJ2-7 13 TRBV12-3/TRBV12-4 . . CASSLVGHYEQYF TGTGCCAGCAGTTTAGTAGGCCACTACGAGCAGTACTTC
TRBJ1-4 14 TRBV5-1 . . CASSLDTTNEKLFF TGCGCCAGCAGCTTGGATACAACTAATGAAAAACTGTTTTTT
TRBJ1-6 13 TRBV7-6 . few CASSLESYSPLHF TGTGCCAGCAGCTTAGAGTCCTATTCACCCCTCCACTTT
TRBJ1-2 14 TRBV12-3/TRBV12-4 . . CASSLGDGIYGYTF TGTGCCAGCAGTTTAGGGGACGGGATCTATGGCTACACCTTC
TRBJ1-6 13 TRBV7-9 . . CASDEGYNSPLHF TGTGCCAGCGACGAGGGGTATAATTCACCCCTCCACTTT
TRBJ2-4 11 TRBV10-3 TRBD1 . CAISEQGIQYF TGTGCCATCAGTGAACAGGGGATTCAGTACTTC
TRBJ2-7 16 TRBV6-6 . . CASTPRDHPRAYEQYF TGTGCCAGCACACCCCGGGACCATCCTCGAGCCTACGAGCAGTACTTC
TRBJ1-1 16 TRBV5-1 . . CASSLVGAEKNTEAFF TGCGCCAGCAGCTTGGTAGGGGCGGAGAAGAACACTGAAGCTTTCTTT
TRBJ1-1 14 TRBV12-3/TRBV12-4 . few CASRARRLNTEAFF TGTGCCAGCAGGGCAAGGAGGTTGAACACTGAAGCTTTCTTT
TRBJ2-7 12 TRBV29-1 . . CSVEDGPGEQYF TGCAGCGTTGAAGATGGACCCGGGGAGCAGTACTTC
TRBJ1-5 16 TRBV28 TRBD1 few CASIDQQGAGNQPQHF TGTGCCAGCATCGACCAACAGGGGGCAGGGAATCAGCCCCAGCATTTT
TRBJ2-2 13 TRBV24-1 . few CATSELYTGELFF TGTGCCACCAGTGAACTATACACCGGGGAGCTGTTTTTT
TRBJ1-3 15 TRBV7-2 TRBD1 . CASSSETGLGNTIYF TGTGCCAGCAGCTCCGAGACAGGGTTGGGAAACACCATATATTTT
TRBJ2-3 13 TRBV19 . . CASRPGVTDTQYF TGTGCCAGTAGGCCGGGAGTCACAGATACGCAGTATTTT
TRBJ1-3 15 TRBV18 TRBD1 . CASSSDREPGNTIYF TGTGCCAGCTCGTCAGACAGGGAACCTGGAAACACCATATATTTT
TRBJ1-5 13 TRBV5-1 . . CASSLEGWQPQHF TGCGCCAGCAGCTTGGAAGGCTGGCAGCCCCAGCATTTT
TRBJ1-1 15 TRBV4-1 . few CASSQDDSMNTEAFF TGCGCCAGCAGCCAAGACGACAGCATGAACACTGAAGCTTTCTTT
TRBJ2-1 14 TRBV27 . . CASSPGGSYNEQFF TGTGCCAGCAGTCCCGGGGGTTCCTACAATGAGCAGTTCTTC
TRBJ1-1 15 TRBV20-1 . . CSARGVGARNTEAFF TGCAGTGCCAGAGGGGTCGGGGCTAGGAACACTGAAGCTTTCTTT
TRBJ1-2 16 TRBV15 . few CATSRDLQGTPYGYTF TGTGCCACCAGCAGAGATTTGCAGGGAACTCCTTATGGCTACACCTTC
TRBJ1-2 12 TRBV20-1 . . CSNRAPYYGYTF TGCAGTAACCGGGCCCCGTACTATGGCTACACCTTC
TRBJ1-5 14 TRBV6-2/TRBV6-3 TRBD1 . CASSYGQAYQPQHF TGTGCCAGCAGTTACGGACAGGCTTATCAGCCCCAGCATTTT
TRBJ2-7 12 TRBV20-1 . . CSAARAEDEQYF TGCAGTGCAGCCCGGGCCGAAGACGAGCAGTACTTC
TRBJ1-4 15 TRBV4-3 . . CASSQGTPEVEKLFF TGCGCCAGCAGCCAAGGGACCCCAGAAGTAGAAAAACTGTTTTTT
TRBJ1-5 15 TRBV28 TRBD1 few CASSPPGQVFRPQHF TGTGCCAGCAGTCCCCCGGGACAGGTTTTTCGGCCCCAGCATTTT
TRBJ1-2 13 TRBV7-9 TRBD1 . CASVRDSNYGYTF TGTGCCAGCGTCCGGGACAGTAACTATGGCTACACCTTC
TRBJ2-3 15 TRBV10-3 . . CAISRGDLNTDTQYF TGTGCCATCAGCCGCGGCGATTTAAACACAGATACGCAGTATTTT
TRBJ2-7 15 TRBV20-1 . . CSARRRGKGSYEQYF TGCAGTGCTAGAAGAAGGGGTAAGGGCTCCTACGAGCAGTACTTC
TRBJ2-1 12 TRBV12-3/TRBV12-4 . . CASSYTRNEQFF TGTGCCAGCAGCTATACTCGAAATGAGCAGTTCTTC
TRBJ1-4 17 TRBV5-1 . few CASRSGPWLATNEKLFF TGCGCCAGCAGATCCGGGCCTTGGCTCGCAACTAATGAAAAACTGTTTTTT
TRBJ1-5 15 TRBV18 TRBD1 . CASSRRDRDNQPQHF TGTGCCAGCTCCCGCCGGGACAGGGACAATCAGCCCCAGCATTTT
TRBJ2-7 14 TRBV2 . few CASSEPGVEGEQYF TGTGCCAGCAGTGAACCAGGGGTGGAAGGCGAGCAGTACTTC
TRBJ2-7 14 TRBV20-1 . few CSARKSGATDEQYF TGCAGTGCTAGAAAGTCGGGGGCAACAGACGAGCAGTACTTC
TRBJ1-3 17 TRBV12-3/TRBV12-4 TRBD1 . CASSSRWDRVGGNTIYF TGTGCCAGCAGCTCCAGATGGGACAGGGTGGGCGGAAACACCATATATTTT
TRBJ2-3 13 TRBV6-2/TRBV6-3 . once CATQGPRTDTQYF TGTGCCACTCAGGGTCCCCGCACAGATACGCAGTATTTT